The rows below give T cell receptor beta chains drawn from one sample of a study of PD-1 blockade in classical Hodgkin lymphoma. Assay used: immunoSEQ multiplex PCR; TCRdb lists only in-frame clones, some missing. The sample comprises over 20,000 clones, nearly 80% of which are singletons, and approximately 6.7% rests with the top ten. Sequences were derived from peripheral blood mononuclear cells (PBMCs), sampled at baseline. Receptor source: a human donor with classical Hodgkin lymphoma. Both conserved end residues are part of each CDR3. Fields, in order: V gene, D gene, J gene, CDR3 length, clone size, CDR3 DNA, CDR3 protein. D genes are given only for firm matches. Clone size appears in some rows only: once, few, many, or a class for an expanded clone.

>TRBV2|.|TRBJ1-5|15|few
TGTGCCAGCAGGGGTAGGCAAAGCGGCAATCAGCCCCAGCATTTT
CASRGRQSGNQPQHF
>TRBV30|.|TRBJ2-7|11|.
TGTGCCTGGATTGGCGCCTACGAGCAGTACTTC
CAWIGAYEQYF
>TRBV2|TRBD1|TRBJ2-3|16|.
TGTGCCAGCAGTCAGGGACAGGGATTACGCACAGATACGCAGTATTTT
CASSQGQGLRTDTQYF
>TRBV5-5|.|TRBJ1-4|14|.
TGTGCCAGCAGCTTGAACGGGTTTAATGAAAAACTGTTTTTT
CASSLNGFNEKLFF
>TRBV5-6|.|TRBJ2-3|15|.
TGTGCCAGCAGCCCCGCCGCGGGGTCCGCAGATACGCAGTATTTT
CASSPAAGSADTQYF
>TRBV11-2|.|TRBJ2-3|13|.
TGTGCCAGCAGCTTAGATTTGACAGATACGCAGTATTTT
CASSLDLTDTQYF
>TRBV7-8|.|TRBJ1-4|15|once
TGTGCCAGCAGCTTAGCGACAGGCAGGGGTGAAAAACTGTTTTTT
CASSLATGRGEKLFF
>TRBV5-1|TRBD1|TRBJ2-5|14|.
TGCGCCAGCAGCTCGACAGGGGGCGGGGAGACCCAGTACTTC
CASSSTGGGETQYF
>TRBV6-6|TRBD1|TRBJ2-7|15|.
TGTGCCAGCAGTAAGGGACAGGGGCGTACCTACGAGCAGTACTTC
CASSKGQGRTYEQYF
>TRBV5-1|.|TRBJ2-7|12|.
TGCGCCAGCAGCTTCCCCGGCTACGAGCAGTACTTC
CASSFPGYEQYF